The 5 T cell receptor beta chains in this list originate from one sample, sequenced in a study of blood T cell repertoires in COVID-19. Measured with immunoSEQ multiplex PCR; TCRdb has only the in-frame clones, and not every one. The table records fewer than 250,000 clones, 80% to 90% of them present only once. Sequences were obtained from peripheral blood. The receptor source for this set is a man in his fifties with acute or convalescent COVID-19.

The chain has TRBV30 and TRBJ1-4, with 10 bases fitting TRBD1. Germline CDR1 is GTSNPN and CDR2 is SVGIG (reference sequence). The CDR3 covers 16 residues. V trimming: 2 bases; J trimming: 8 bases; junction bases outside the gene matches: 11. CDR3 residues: CAWSPLFGGQGEKLFF. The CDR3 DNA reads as TGTGCCTGGAGTCCCCTATTCGGGGGACAGGGGGAAAAACTGTTTTTT.

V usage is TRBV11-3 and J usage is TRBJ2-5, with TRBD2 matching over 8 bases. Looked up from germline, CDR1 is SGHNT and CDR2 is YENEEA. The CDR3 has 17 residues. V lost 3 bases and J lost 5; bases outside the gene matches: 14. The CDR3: CASSLSGGSGGGETQYF. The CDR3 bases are TGTGCCAGCAGCTTGAGCGGGGGAAGCGGGGGAGGGGAGACCCAGTACTTC.

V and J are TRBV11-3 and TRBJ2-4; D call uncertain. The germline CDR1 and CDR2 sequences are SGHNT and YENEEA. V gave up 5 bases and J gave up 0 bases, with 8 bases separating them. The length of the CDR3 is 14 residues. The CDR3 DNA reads TGTGCCAGCAGCCCGGTTTCAGCCAAAAACATTCAGTACTTC. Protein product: CASSPVSAKNIQYF.

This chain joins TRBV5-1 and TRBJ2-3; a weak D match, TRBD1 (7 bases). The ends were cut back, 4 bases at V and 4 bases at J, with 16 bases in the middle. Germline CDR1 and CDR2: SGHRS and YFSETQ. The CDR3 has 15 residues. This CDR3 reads CASSTGGGEADTQYF. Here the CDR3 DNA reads TGCGCCAGCAGCACCGGAGGGGGCGAGGCAGATACGCAGTATTTT.

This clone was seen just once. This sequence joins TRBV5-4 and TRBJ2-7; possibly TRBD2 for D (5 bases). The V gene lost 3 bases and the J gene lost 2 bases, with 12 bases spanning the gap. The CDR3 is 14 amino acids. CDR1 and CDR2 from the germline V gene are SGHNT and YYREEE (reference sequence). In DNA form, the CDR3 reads TGTGCCAGCAGCTCTGGACTGGAGCCCTACGAGCAGTACTTC. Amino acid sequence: CASSSGLEPYEQYF. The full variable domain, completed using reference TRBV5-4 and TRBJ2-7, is ETGVTQSPTHLIKTRGQQVTLRCSSQSGHNTVSWYQQALGQGPQFIFQYYREEENGRGNFPPRFSGLQFPNYSSELNVNALELDDSALYLCASSSGLEPYEQYFGPGTRLTVT.